The 14 T cell receptor beta chains listed next were all sequenced from one sample in a study of blood T cell repertoires in COVID-19. The protocol was immunoSEQ multiplex PCR, while the TCRdb copy is restricted to in-frame clones and leaves out a portion. The top ten clones hold roughly 8% of a sample with about 240,000 clones, 81% of them seen once. Sequencing input: peripheral blood. The receptors stem from a woman of 80 years or more with COVID-19, enrolled during active disease.

The J gene is TRBJ2-7, the V gene TRBV25-1; D is perhaps TRBD1 (6 bases). Per the germline V gene, CDR1 is MGHDK and CDR2 is SYGVNS. This CDR3 contains 13 residues. Deletions cut 5 bases from V and 6 bases from J, with 14 bases between. The CDR3 reads CASSKGVNTEQYF. Here the CDR3 DNA reads TGTGCCAGCAGTAAGGGGGTCAATACCGAGCAGTACTTC.

The V call is TRBV9, the J call TRBJ1-6, with D unclear. This CDR3 has 16 residues. V was clipped by 4 bases and J by 0 bases, with 11 bases between them. The V gene's germline CDR1 is SGDLS and CDR2 YYNGEE. CDR3 region: CASSPNPSSYNSPLHF. The CDR3, as DNA: TGTGCCAGCAGCCCCAACCCGAGCTCCTATAATTCACCCCTCCACTTT.

This clone has a single count. The rearrangement joins TRBV1 to TRBJ2-7; the table's D call TRBD2 went unverified against the DNA. TRBV1 is described as a pseudogene. The CDR3 consists of 16 residues. The CDR3, as DNA: TGCACCAGCAGCCAAGATCTGGCGGGGGGCTCATACGAGCAGTACTTC. Its translation: CTSSQDLAGGSYEQYF.

This chain connects TRBV6-2 or TRBV6-3 to TRBJ1-3; 8 bases are shared with TRBD1. V gave up 0 bases and J gave up 1 base; unmatched junction bases: 14. The CDR3 spans 20 residues. Per germline, CDR1 MNHEY and CDR2 SVGEGT. As DNA, the CDR3 is TGTGCCAGCAGTTACTCGGTCAAGACGGACAGGGCCTCTTCTGGAAACACCATATATTTT. Translating gives CASSYSVKTDRASSGNTIYF.

The V gene is TRBV19, the J gene TRBJ1-5, with D possibly matching TRBD1 (6 bases). Germline CDR1 LNHDA, CDR2 SQIVND (reference sequence). With 5 bases removed from V and 1 base from J, the gap between germline ends came to 15 bases. CDR3 length equals 16 residues. The CDR3, as DNA: TGTGCCAGTAGTCCCTTCCCCAGGGGAAGCAATCAGCCCCAGCATTTT. This encodes CASSPFPRGSNQPQHF.

V and J are TRBV28 and TRBJ2-1; perhaps TRBD1 as D (5 bases). CDR1 and CDR2 (germline): MDHEN, SYDVKM. This CDR3 is 16 amino acids long. V was trimmed by 4 bases and J by 4 bases, leaving 17 bases between them. The CDR3 DNA reads TGTGCCAGCAGTTCAACAGACAGCCCCCTTTACAATGAGCAGTTCTTC. Protein: CASSSTDSPLYNEQFF.

The V call is TRBV6-5, the J call TRBJ1-5; D might be TRBD1 (6 bases). Germline values: CDR1 MNHEY, CDR2 SVGAGI. The CDR3 spans 15 residues. Trimming took off 7 bases at V and 7 bases at J, with 20 bases between the two ends. The CDR3 spells CASTPRPGGGQPQHF. For the CDR3, the DNA is TGTGCCAGCACTCCCCGCCCGGGAGGGGGACAGCCCCAGCATTTT.

The J gene is TRBJ1-6, the V gene TRBV7-9, with 9 bases identical to TRBD1. The CDR3 has 14 amino acids. V lost 4 bases, J lost 9 bases, and 4 bases stayed unmatched. Germline loops: CDR1 SEHNR, CDR2 FQNEAQ (reference sequence). CDR3 amino acids: CASSYRDRASPLHF. The CDR3 bases are TGTGCCAGCAGCTACCGGGACAGGGCTTCACCCCTCCACTTT.

Of note for this clone: This specimen includes other DNA sequences encoding the same CDR3. The chain carries TRBV5-1 and TRBJ2-2; TRBD2 might be the D (6 bases). V lost 4 bases, J lost 5 bases, and 15 bases lay in between. The CDR3 loop spans 15 amino acids. Germline V gene lookup returns CDR1 SGHRS and CDR2 YFSETQ. CDR3 region: CASSLGGTKTGELFF. CDR3 DNA: TGCGCCAGCAGCCTAGGAGGGACCAAAACCGGGGAGCTGTTTTTT.

V gene TRBV9 combines with J gene TRBJ2-1; 11 bases are shared with TRBD2. V gave up 0 bases and J gave up 5 bases; unmatched junction bases: 7. The germline V gene encodes CDR1 SGDLS and CDR2 YYNGEE. This CDR3 is 17 amino acids long. In DNA, the CDR3 is TGTGCCAGCAGCGTAGGGAGTAGCGGGAGGGCCCACAATGAGCAGTTCTTC. Translated: CASSVGSSGRAHNEQFF.

V gene TRBV5-1 combines with J gene TRBJ1-5; 7 bases line up with TRBD1. The trim removed 0 bases at V and 7 bases at J, leaving 7 bases unmatched. CDR1 is SGHRS and CDR2 is YFSETQ in the germline V gene. The CDR3 contains 15 residues. The CDR3 DNA sequence: TGCGCCAGCAGCTTGGGACAGGGAGATCGCCAGCCCCAGCATTTT. This sequence encodes CASSLGQGDRQPQHF.

The chain combines TRBV30 with TRBJ1-4; D perhaps matches TRBD1 (5 bases). The ends were cut back, 3 bases at V and 0 bases at J, with 11 bases in the middle. The CDR3 is made up of 15 amino acids. CDR1 is GTSNPN, CDR2 SVGIG, per germline (reference sequence). This CDR3 is CAWSSLTATNEKLFF. DNA for the CDR3: TGTGCCTGGAGCTCACTGACAGCAACTAATGAAAAACTGTTTTTT.

The J gene is TRBJ1-1, the V gene TRBV7-8; D gene ambiguous. Trimming took 3 bases from V and 6 from J, leaving 14 bases between them. Germline-derived CDR1 and CDR2 are SGHVS and FQNEAQ. This CDR3 spans 14 amino acids. CDR3 sequence: CASSLLGGRPEAFF. The CDR3 bases are TGTGCCAGCAGCTTGTTGGGTGGGAGGCCTGAAGCTTTCTTT.

V is TRBV6-2 or TRBV6-3 and J is TRBJ2-1, with TRBD1 matching 7 bases. With V trimmed by 6 bases and J by 5 bases, 1 base remained unmatched. CDR3 length: 12 residues. The germline CDR1 and CDR2 sequences are MNHEY and SVGEGT. In nucleotides, the CDR3 is TGTGCCAGCAGCGGACAGGACAATGAGCAGTTCTTC. Translated: CASSGQDNEQFF.